This T cell receptor (beta chain) was documented in a study of blood T cell repertoires in COVID-19. About the study: The United States, Italy and Spain supplied acute and convalescent COVID-19 samples.

Participants spanned ages about 18 to 90 years and resided in some 22 US areas. Participants' reported clinical history set cohort assignment. Cohort 3 recovered donors had two negative PCRs, clearance, or symptom resolution. TCRdb keeps only in-frame clones here, not all; method: immunoSEQ multiplex PCR. The sample lists about 140,000 clones, roughly 85% seen once, with over 2.5% in the top ten. Sequenced material: PBMCs or T cells enriched from blood (not recorded which). This TCR was recovered from a woman aged 45-65 years who had recovered from COVID-19.

CDR3 sequence (DNA): TGTGCCAGTAGTAAGGGACAGGGGAAGAGCTATGGCTACACCTTC. This codes for CASSKGQGKSYGYTF. The chain uses TRBV19 and TRBJ1-2; TRBD1 aligns across 10 bases. CDR1 is LNHDA and CDR2 is SQIVND in the germline V gene (reference sequence). The CDR3 runs 15 residues. With V trimmed by 4 bases and J by 4 bases, 6 bases remained unmatched.